Listed below are T cell receptor beta chains from one sample, sequenced in a study of cytomegalovirus exposure and HLA in healthy donors. Generated by immunoSEQ multiplex PCR, the TCRdb table keeps only in-frame clones and is missing some. The sample lists under 150,000 clones; around 72% were seen once. Input material: PBMCs. Receptors were obtained from a woman aged 50 to 60 in good health and CMV-seropositive. Each CDR3 is given with its conserved first and last residue. A D gene is named only where the DNA matches it firmly. Part of the rows lack a size; the others show once, few, many or a class for expanded clones.

size: .; D: TRBD2; V: TRBV4-1; J: TRBJ2-7; DNA: TGCGCCAGCAGCCACCCCGGGGGGGGGAACGAGCAGTACTTC; CDR3: CASSHPGGGNEQYF
size: .; D: TRBD2; V: TRBV5-1; J: TRBJ2-3; DNA: TGCGCCAGCAGTCGTGTAGCGGGGGCTAGCACAGATACGCAGTATTTT; CDR3: CASSRVAGASTDTQYF
size: .; D: .; V: TRBV7-6; J: TRBJ2-7; DNA: TGTGCCAGCAGCTTAGCACAGGCAAGCTACGAGCAGTACTTC; CDR3: CASSLAQASYEQYF
size: .; D: TRBD1; V: TRBV5-1; J: TRBJ2-5; DNA: TGCGCCAGCAGCAGGGGACAGGGGCAAGAGACCCAGTACTTC; CDR3: CASSRGQGQETQYF
size: .; D: TRBD1; V: TRBV29-1; J: TRBJ2-7; DNA: TGCAGCGTTGAAGCTATCGCACAGGGGGCATCCTACGAGCAGTACTTC; CDR3: CSVEAIAQGASYEQYF
size: .; D: .; V: TRBV7-2; J: TRBJ2-1; DNA: TGTGCCAGCAGCCGTGACGGCGGGGACAATGAGCAGTTCTTC; CDR3: CASSRDGGDNEQFF
size: few; D: .; V: TRBV7-9; J: TRBJ2-1; DNA: TGTGCCAGCAGCTCCGGGACTCCCAATGAGCAGTTCTTC; CDR3: CASSSGTPNEQFF
size: .; D: .; V: TRBV4-3; J: TRBJ2-2; DNA: TGCGCCAGCCATAATCCAGAAACGAACACCGGGGAGCTGTTTTTT; CDR3: CASHNPETNTGELFF
size: .; D: .; V: TRBV6-1; J: TRBJ1-3; DNA: TGTGCCATCAGTGAAACGTCTAGCGTCTCTGGAAACACCATATATTTT; CDR3: CAISETSSVSGNTIYF
size: .; D: .; V: TRBV5-6; J: TRBJ1-2; DNA: TGTGCCAGCAGCTTAGGGACTGAAGCTTTCTATGGCTACACCTTC; CDR3: CASSLGTEAFYGYTF
size: .; D: .; V: TRBV18; J: TRBJ2-7; DNA: TGTGCCAGCTCACGGGAGGTGGGGGACGAGCAGTACTTC; CDR3: CASSREVGDEQYF
size: .; D: .; V: TRBV5-1; J: TRBJ1-2; DNA: TGCGCCAGCAGCTTGGGAGCCCAGGGTCTTAACTATGGCTACACCTTC; CDR3: CASSLGAQGLNYGYTF
size: .; D: .; V: TRBV7-2; J: TRBJ2-2; DNA: TGTGCCAGCAGCTTACACCCTAGTGCCGGGGAGCTGTTTTTT; CDR3: CASSLHPSAGELFF
size: few; D: .; V: TRBV6-1; J: TRBJ1-4; DNA: TGTGCCAGCACACTTGGGGGGGCAAATGAAAAACTGTTTTTT; CDR3: CASTLGGANEKLFF
size: .; D: .; V: TRBV7-9; J: TRBJ1-5; DNA: TGTGCCAGCAGCTTTGCTAGGATTAGCAATCAGCCCCAGCATTTT; CDR3: CASSFARISNQPQHF
size: .; D: .; V: TRBV9; J: TRBJ2-3; DNA: TGTGCCAGCAGCGTAGCTTTCCTCACAGATACGCAGTATTTT; CDR3: CASSVAFLTDTQYF
size: .; D: TRBD2; V: TRBV11-3; J: TRBJ2-1; DNA: TGTGCCAGCAGTGGGACTAGCGGTTACAATGAGCAGTTCTTC; CDR3: CASSGTSGYNEQFF
size: .; D: TRBD1; V: TRBV7-2; J: TRBJ1-2; DNA: TGTGCCAGCAGCCTAACTCATTCGACAGGGCTTGGTGGCTACACCTTC; CDR3: CASSLTHSTGLGGYTF
size: .; D: TRBD2; V: TRBV7-9; J: TRBJ2-1; DNA: TGTGCCAGCAGCTTAGGGGCGGGAGATCAGAGCAATGAGCAGTTCTTC; CDR3: CASSLGAGDQSNEQFF
size: .; D: .; V: TRBV6-1; J: TRBJ2-5; DNA: TGTGCCAGCAGGACGAGACAGCGGGTCGCCCAGTACTTC; CDR3: CASRTRQRVAQYF
size: .; D: .; V: TRBV7-2; J: TRBJ2-5; DNA: TGTGCCAGCAGCATATCCGGGGGACAAGAGACCCAGTACTTC; CDR3: CASSISGGQETQYF
size: .; D: TRBD2; V: TRBV13; J: TRBJ2-2; DNA: TGTGCCAGCAGCTTGCGGGGGGGCTTGACCGGGGAGCTGTTTTTT; CDR3: CASSLRGGLTGELFF
size: .; D: TRBD1; V: TRBV10-3; J: TRBJ2-2; DNA: TGTGCCATCAGCGACAGGGGGATAGAAACCGGGGAGCTGTTTTTT; CDR3: CAISDRGIETGELFF
size: .; D: .; V: TRBV7-9; J: TRBJ2-7; DNA: TGTGCCAGCAGCTTCCGGGACTCAGCGGTCTCCGAGCAGTACTTC; CDR3: CASSFRDSAVSEQYF
size: .; D: TRBD2; V: TRBV18; J: TRBJ2-7; DNA: TGTGCCAGCTCACTCGGACTAGCGAGTGCCTACGAGCAGTACTTC; CDR3: CASSLGLASAYEQYF
size: .; D: .; V: TRBV11-1; J: TRBJ1-6; DNA: TGTGCCAGCAGCGACGTGGACTTGAGGGCCCTCCACTTT; CDR3: CASSDVDLRALHF
size: .; D: TRBD2; V: TRBV6-1; J: TRBJ2-5; DNA: TGTGCCAGCAGTGAACCCCGACTAGCGGGGCGAGAGACCCAGTACTTC; CDR3: CASSEPRLAGRETQYF
size: .; D: .; V: TRBV19; J: TRBJ2-7; DNA: TGTGCCAGTAGTTTCGGGAACACCTACGAGCAGTACTTC; CDR3: CASSFGNTYEQYF
size: .; D: TRBD1; V: TRBV5-4; J: TRBJ1-2; DNA: TGTGCCAGCAGCTCAGTCGGGACAGGGGATGGCTACACCTTC; CDR3: CASSSVGTGDGYTF
size: .; D: TRBD2; V: TRBV5-6; J: TRBJ2-1; DNA: TGTGCCAGCAGGGTTCTAGACGGGAGGGCCACCCACAATGAGCAGTTCTTC; CDR3: CASRVLDGRATHNEQFF
size: .; D: TRBD2; V: TRBV5-4; J: TRBJ2-1; DNA: TGTGCCAGCAGCTTGGCGGCGGGAGGGATAAACAATGAGCAGTTCTTC; CDR3: CASSLAAGGINNEQFF
size: .; D: TRBD1; V: TRBV7-2; J: TRBJ1-4; DNA: TGTGCCAGCAGCTTAGGACAGGGGCGACAGGAAAAACTGTTTTTT; CDR3: CASSLGQGRQEKLFF
size: .; D: TRBD1; V: TRBV11-1; J: TRBJ1-2; DNA: TGTGCCAGCAGCCCCCAGGGGGGTCACGGCTACACCTTC; CDR3: CASSPQGGHGYTF
size: .; D: .; V: TRBV6-1; J: TRBJ1-1; DNA: TGTGCCAGCAACAAACCGACAGTATACACTGAAGCTTTCTTT; CDR3: CASNKPTVYTEAFF
size: .; D: .; V: TRBV13; J: TRBJ2-7; DNA: TGTGCCAGCAGCCTCCGACAGGCCCTACGTCAGCAGTACTTC; CDR3: CASSLRQALRQQYF
size: .; D: TRBD2; V: TRBV10-3; J: TRBJ2-6; DNA: TGTGCCATCAGCCTAGGGACTAGCGGGTTTGCCAACGTCCTGACTTTC; CDR3: CAISLGTSGFANVLTF
size: .; D: .; V: TRBV19; J: TRBJ2-5; DNA: TGTGCCAGTGCCGCTAGTCGAGAGACCCAGTACTTC; CDR3: CASAASRETQYF
size: .; D: .; V: TRBV7-9; J: TRBJ1-3; DNA: TGTGCCAGCAGCCTGCCCCAGACGGAGTCTGGAAACACCATATATTTT; CDR3: CASSLPQTESGNTIYF
size: .; D: TRBD1; V: TRBV12-5; J: TRBJ1-1; DNA: TGTGCTAGTGGGGGACAGGCGAACACTGAAGCTTTCTTT; CDR3: CASGGQANTEAFF
size: .; D: TRBD1; V: TRBV15; J: TRBJ2-7; DNA: TGTGCCACCAGCTTCGGACAGGGCTACGAGCAGTACTTC; CDR3: CATSFGQGYEQYF
size: .; D: TRBD1; V: TRBV5-1; J: TRBJ1-1; DNA: TGCGCCAGCAGCTTGGAGGCAGGGGGGAACACTGAAGCTTTCTTT; CDR3: CASSLEAGGNTEAFF
size: .; D: .; V: TRBV7-9; J: TRBJ2-7; DNA: TGTGCCAGCAGTTCCCTAAGCGGCGAGCAGTACTTC; CDR3: CASSSLSGEQYF
size: .; D: TRBD2; V: TRBV9; J: TRBJ2-1; DNA: TGTGCCAGCAGCTTTCGAGCGGGGGGATTCTCCTACAATGAGCAGTTCTTC; CDR3: CASSFRAGGFSYNEQFF
size: .; D: TRBD2; V: TRBV4-1; J: TRBJ2-3; DNA: TGCGCCAGCAGCCAGGCGGGACTAGCGGGCACAGATACGCAGTATTTT; CDR3: CASSQAGLAGTDTQYF
size: once; D: TRBD2; V: TRBV5-6; J: TRBJ2-3; DNA: TGTGCCAGCAGCTTGCCTAGCGGGAGTGTGAGCACAGATACGCAGTATTTT; CDR3: CASSLPSGSVSTDTQYF
size: .; D: TRBD2; V: TRBV5-1; J: TRBJ2-5; DNA: TGCGCCAGCAGGCGGACCTTAGCGGGGTGGCAAGAGACCCAGTACTTC; CDR3: CASRRTLAGWQETQYF
size: .; D: TRBD1; V: TRBV30; J: TRBJ2-1; DNA: TGTGCCTGGAGTGCCTACGGGACAGGGGTGTTTAATGAGCAGTTCTTC; CDR3: CAWSAYGTGVFNEQFF
size: .; D: .; V: TRBV1; J: TRBJ1-1; DNA: TGCACCAGCAGCCAACCTGTGGGCCGCGACACTGAAGCTTTCTTT; CDR3: CTSSQPVGRDTEAFF